This T cell receptor beta chain was documented in a study of control samples from healthy donors and cancer patients. As concerns this clone: Other DNA sequences in the same sample also yield this CDR3.

The table came from immunoSEQ multiplex PCR; TCRdb's copy has only in-frame clones and leaves some out. This sample has about 250,000 clones, with almost 85% found just once. With V trimmed by 2 bases and J by 1 base, 9 bases remained unmatched. The CDR3 is 17 amino acids. CDR1 and CDR2 (germline): SGDLS, YYNGEE. V and J are TRBV9 and TRBJ2-3, with TRBD2 matching 8 bases. Source material: PBMCs. The receptor's source is a woman aged 55-70 years with lung cancer. The CDR3: CASSVTRGREGTDTQYF. Here the CDR3 DNA reads TGTGCCAGCAGCGTCACACGCGGGCGGGAGGGCACAGATACGCAGTATTTT.